The rows below give T cell receptor beta chains drawn from one sample of a study of cytomegalovirus exposure and HLA in healthy donors. Using immunoSEQ multiplex PCR, the repertoire was profiled, and TCRdb retains in-frame clones only, with some absent. The sample contains just over 200,000 clones, roughly four fifths of which appear only once. Material: PBMCs. The receptors were sampled from a woman in her thirties or forties in good health and CMV-seronegative. Both conserved end residues are trimmed from each CDR3. Some rows mark clone size as missing; the rest say once, few, many or name a class of expanded clone.

>TRBV27|-|TRBJ1-1
ASSQNPHMNTEAF
>TRBV15|-|TRBJ1-2
ATSRDRYGYT
>TRBV7-9|-|TRBJ2-7
ASSSGTSGDPYEQY
>TRBV18|-|TRBJ2-3
ASSPNQASGDTQY
>TRBV19|-|TRBJ2-1
ASSIRDSLEQF
>TRBV6-1|-|TRBJ1-2
ASSGGQNYGYT
>TRBV6-9|-|TRBJ2-1
ASSYLGHPVSEQF
>TRBV5-1|-|TRBJ2-7
ASSARGREQY
>TRBV4-1|-|-
ASSPGPEGYEQY
>TRBV7-8|-|TRBJ2-6
ASGRQRERFFGANVLT
>TRBV7-6|-|TRBJ2-5
ASSLELAGGPLLTQY
>TRBV6-5|-|TRBJ2-7
ASSYSEGPTDYEQY
>TRBV11-2|-|TRBJ2-7
ASTPSGTEQY
>TRBV28|once|TRBJ2-2
ASREGQGWLTGELF
>TRBV5-4|-|TRBJ2-1
ASSMTVREQF
>TRBV5-8|few|TRBJ2-7
ASTLGGSRASYEQY
>TRBV2|-|TRBJ2-3
ASIQGAYSTDTQY
>TRBV19|-|TRBJ2-7
ASSIGTRGQYEQY
>TRBV5-1|once|TRBJ2-5
ASSLAGVAGGSETQY
>TRBV6-1|-|TRBJ2-7
ASSEGQGGLYEQY
>TRBV25-1|-|TRBJ1-4
ASSDDRGLGEKLF
>TRBV5-1|-|TRBJ2-6
ASSPQGGLRGANVLT
>TRBV7-6|-|TRBJ2-1
ASSPAWGRNNEQF
>TRBV7-8|few|TRBJ2-1
ASSFGTSGNQRQF
>TRBV4-1|-|TRBJ2-1
ASSQDWTGASDEQF
>TRBV9|-|TRBJ2-5
ASSASAQETQY
>TRBV28|-|TRBJ1-2
ASGGQAGIGYT
>TRBV15|-|TRBJ1-2
ATSRTGGEANYGYT
>TRBV4-1|-|TRBJ2-7
ASSQITGGGEQY
>TRBV30|-|TRBJ2-3
AWSVRGSFTDTQY
>TRBV28|-|TRBJ2-7
ASRRTSGGTYEQY
>TRBV28|-|TRBJ1-1
ASSSKAGANTEAF
>TRBV7-9|-|TRBJ2-5
ASGLAGGHGETQY
>TRBV5-6|-|TRBJ1-2
ASSLRGAGYGYT
>TRBV5-1|-|TRBJ2-3
ASSLYSAGAADTQY
>TRBV2|-|TRBJ2-1
ASSPQGLYNEQF
>TRBV6-1|few|TRBJ1-5
ASRAGTVPDQPQH
>TRBV4-1|-|TRBJ2-5
ASSQGQGANQETQY
>TRBV25-1|-|TRBJ1-2
ASSGQSWAWNYGYT
>TRBV19|-|TRBJ1-5
ASRQGLSNQPQH
>TRBV6-5|-|TRBJ2-1
ASSYTTGKQF
>TRBV18|-|TRBJ1-6
ASSRSRTGTDSPLH
>TRBV28|-|TRBJ1-5
ASSFGAKDRYQPQH
>TRBV7-2|few|TRBJ2-5
ASSLSDRGLGETQY
>TRBV29-1|-|TRBJ2-2
SGLWTASYTGELF
>TRBV19|-|TRBJ2-1
ASTRLAGFSSYNEQF
>TRBV4-2|-|TRBJ2-3
ASSQTLAESTDTQY
>TRBV27|-|TRBJ1-1
ASSWTGAEAF
>TRBV30|-|TRBJ2-3
AWRGLAGVKDTQY
>TRBV7-6|-|TRBJ2-1
ASSPASIFREQF
>TRBV7-2|-|TRBJ2-2
ASTGPGLAGPNTGELF
>TRBV6-1|few|TRBJ1-1
ASMRGRNTEAF
>TRBV2|once|TRBJ2-3
ARSGGGKGSTDTQY
>TRBV28|-|TRBJ1-2
ASNIPTRLSYGYT
>TRBV4-2|-|TRBJ2-7
ASSQDPGYYEQY
>TRBV7-9|-|TRBJ2-1
ASSTRTSGRNEQF
>TRBV28|-|TRBJ1-4
ASRPTANEKLF
>TRBV6-5|-|TRBJ2-7
ASSYSGRQY
>TRBV28|-|TRBJ1-2
ASSLGAPANYGYT
>TRBV19|-|TRBJ2-3
ASSIGPLAGGTKPEDTQY